Below, 20 T cell receptor beta chains from the same sample are listed, as sequenced in a study of PD-L1 blockade in urothelial cancer. Time point specified: pretreatment peripheral blood. Sequenced by immunoSEQ multiplex PCR; TCRdb stores in-frame clones only, minus some. The data show tens of thousands of clones, with more than 75% seen just once and roughly an eighth held by the top ten. The sequencing used PBMCs, collected around atezolizumab (anti-PD-L1) treatment. The receptors were gathered from a man in his 60s with urothelial cancer.

This sequence joins TRBV29-1 and TRBJ2-3, with D possibly matching TRBD1 (6 bases). Germline CDR1 and CDR2: SQVTM and ANQGSEA. This CDR3 has 17 amino acids. V was shortened by 0 bases and J by 4 bases, with 20 bases between the two germline ends. Written as DNA, the CDR3 is TGCAGCGTTGAAGATCCACAGGGTGGTCTTTACTCAGATACGCAGTATTTT. This codes for CSVEDPQGGLYSDTQYF.

The chain employs TRBV7-3 and TRBJ2-1; 10 positions match TRBD1. V dropped 5 bases and J dropped 7; count of bases not matched to a gene: 8. The CDR3 length is 15 residues. Germline loops: CDR1 SGHTA, CDR2 FQGTGA. This chain's CDR3 is CASSPAGQGRNEQFF. In DNA form, the CDR3 reads TGTGCCAGCAGCCCGGCGGGACAGGGGAGGAATGAGCAGTTCTTC.

The chain joins TRBV30 to TRBJ2-6; 11 nucleotides line up with TRBD1. The CDR3 extends over 18 amino acids. Germline lookup yields CDR1 GTSNPN and CDR2 SVGIG (reference sequence). The V segment lost 3 bases and the J segment 0 bases; nucleotides outside the gene matches: 7. CDR3 sequence reads: CAWSRGQGVFSGANVLTF. CDR3 DNA: TGTGCCTGGAGCCGGGGACAGGGGGTTTTCTCTGGGGCCAACGTCCTGACTTTC. The full variable domain, its missing parts supplied by reference TRBV30 and TRBJ2-6, is SQTIHQWPATLVQPVGSPLSLECTVEGTSNPNLYWYRQAAGRGLQLLFYSVGIGQISSEVPQNLSASRPQDRQFILSSKKLLLSDSGFYLCAWSRGQGVFSGANVLTFGAGSRLTVL.

The chain recombines TRBV7-6 with TRBJ2-7, with 8 bases fitting TRBD1. CDR3 length: 14 residues. Trimming cost V 5 bases and J 4 bases; bases outside gene matches: 7. The germline CDR1 and CDR2 sequences are SGHVS and FNYEAQ. The CDR3 loop reads CASSLRQGIYEQYF. Written as DNA, the CDR3 is TGTGCCAGCAGCCTTCGACAGGGGATTTACGAGCAGTACTTC.

The J gene is TRBJ2-2, the V gene TRBV21-1; the table's D call, TRBD1, was not checked against the DNA. TRBV21-1 is termed a pseudogene. This CDR3 region has 20 residues. CDR3 nucleotide sequence: TGTGCCAGCAGAACAAATATTCAACAGGGGAGAGGTTTTAACACCGGGGAGCTGTTTTTT. Translation gives CASRTNIQQGRGFNTGELFF.

The rearrangement links TRBV27 to TRBJ1-1; possible D gene TRBD1, 6 bases. The V and J ends lost 7 bases and 6 bases respectively, with 24 bases between them. CDR3 size: 16 residues. The germline V gene encodes CDR1 MNHEY and CDR2 SMNVEV (reference sequence). The CDR3 region is CASTPQGFVTIPEAFF. CDR3 bases: TGTGCCAGCACCCCACAGGGATTTGTCACCATTCCTGAAGCTTTCTTT.

V usage is TRBV5-1 and J usage is TRBJ2-2; D perhaps matches TRBD1 (7 bases). Germline lookup yields CDR1 SGHRS and CDR2 YFSETQ. This CDR3 contains 14 residues. V lost 4 bases and J 6 bases, leaving 13 bases between the germline ends. The CDR3 DNA is TGCGCCAGCAGCCCCCAGGGGGGCCCCGGGGAGCTGTTTTTT. Translating gives CASSPQGGPGELFF.

This clone occurred a few times. This rearrangement joins TRBV7-9 to TRBJ1-1; TRBD1 agrees at 8 bases. Looked up from germline, CDR1 is SEHNR and CDR2 is FQNEAQ (reference sequence). The length of the CDR3 is 12 residues. V shed 5 bases and J 11 bases; nucleotides not matched to a gene: 7. CDR3 amino acids: CASSIQGARAFF. The CDR3 DNA is TGTGCCAGCAGCATTCAGGGGGCTCGGGCTTTCTTT.

This rearrangement joins TRBV4-1 to TRBJ1-1, with TRBD1 matching over 7 bases. Germline CDR1 MGHRA, CDR2 YSYEKL. The CDR3 has 17 amino acids. The ends lost 1 base at V and 0 bases at J; junction bases unmatched: 8. CDR3 in amino acids: CASSQVTRGVMNTEAFF. DNA of the CDR3: TGCGCCAGCAGCCAAGTAACCAGGGGGGTAATGAACACTGAAGCTTTCTTT.

The chain links TRBV6-5 to TRBJ1-1; no reliable D call. CDR3 length equals 14 residues. Germline loops: CDR1 MNHEY, CDR2 SVGAGI. V lost 4 bases to trimming and J lost 8 bases, with 17 bases between them. This CDR3 is CASSSPPSRPEAFF. As DNA, the CDR3 is TGTGCCAGCAGTTCCCCCCCGAGCCGCCCGGAAGCTTTCTTT.

V gene TRBV6-5 combines with J gene TRBJ1-1; TRBD1 matches 9 bases. V trimming: 4 bases; J trimming: 5 bases; junction bases outside the gene matches: 5. Looked up from germline, CDR1 is MNHEY and CDR2 is SVGAGI. The CDR3 spans 14 residues. CDR3 DNA: TGTGCCAGCAGTTCCACAGGGGGCCGGACTGAAGCTTTCTTT. Protein sequence: CASSSTGGRTEAFF.

The J gene is TRBJ1-1, the V gene TRBV5-1; no firm D call. The CDR3 extends over 13 amino acids. V lost 4 bases and J 1 base, leaving 8 bases between the germline ends. CDR1 is SGHRS and CDR2 is YFSETQ in the germline V gene. CDR3 DNA sequence: TGCGCCAGCAGCGTAACAGAGAACACTGAAGCTTTCTTT. Protein: CASSVTENTEAFF.

The chain employs TRBV15 and TRBJ2-7; maybe TRBD1 (5 bases). The CDR3 loop spans 16 amino acids. Trimming left V 5 bases short and J 5 bases short, with 22 bases between. Germline V gene sequence: CDR1 LNHNV, CDR2 YYDKDF (reference sequence). The CDR3 region has the DNA TGTGCCACCAGCCCCGGGTCGACAGTCAGGCTCCACGAGCAGTACTTC. Residues: CATSPGSTVRLHEQYF.

The gene calls are TRBV6-6 and TRBJ1-3; D is possibly TRBD1 (5 bases). The V gene lost 4 bases and the J gene lost 4 bases, with 11 bases spanning the gap. The CDR3 is made up of 14 amino acids. Germline V CDR1 and CDR2: MNHNY, SVGAGI (reference sequence). This chain's CDR3 is CASSSVTDGNTIYF. The DNA of the CDR3 is TGTGCCAGCAGTTCCGTGACAGACGGAAACACCATATATTTT.

The V gene is TRBV11-1, the J gene TRBJ2-2, with unresolved D. The V gene lost 2 bases and the J gene lost 5 bases, with 6 bases spanning the gap. Germline V gene sequence: CDR1 SGHAT, CDR2 FQDESV (reference sequence). The CDR3 sequence is 13 residues long. The CDR3 sequence: CASSLSYTGELFF. The DNA for the CDR3 is TGTGCCAGCAGCTTATCGTATACCGGGGAGCTGTTTTTT.

The sample holds one count of this clone. The chain couples TRBV5-4 to TRBJ2-7; 9 nucleotides match TRBD1. Germline V gene lookup returns CDR1 SGHNT and CDR2 YYREEE (reference sequence). The trim removed 4 bases at V and 6 bases at J, leaving 8 bases unmatched. The CDR3 length is 14 residues. The CDR3: CASSTGTGIGEQYF. The CDR3 DNA reads as TGTGCCAGCAGCACCGGGACAGGGATTGGCGAGCAGTACTTC. Full variable domain (remainder filled in from reference TRBV5-4 and TRBJ2-7): ETGVTQSPTHLIKTRGQQVTLRCSSQSGHNTVSWYQQALGQGPQFIFQYYREEENGRGNFPPRFSGLQFPNYSSELNVNALELDDSALYLCASSTGTGIGEQYFGPGTRLTVT.

J is TRBJ1-1 and V is TRBV15; TRBD1 agrees at 8 bases. CDR3 length equals 15 residues. The germline CDR1 and CDR2 sequences are LNHNV and YYDKDF (reference sequence). Germline trimming cut 7 bases from V and 1 base from J; bases unmatched to any gene: 8. The CDR3 is CATNPGGQGNTEAFF. CDR3 bases: TGTGCCACCAACCCAGGCGGACAGGGGAACACTGAAGCTTTCTTT.

This clone was seen once. The rearrangement joins TRBV2 to TRBJ1-1; possible D gene TRBD1, 5 bases. Per germline, CDR1 SNHLY and CDR2 FYNNEI. V gave up 4 bases and J gave up 6 bases, with 15 bases separating them. The length of the CDR3 is 14 residues. The CDR3: CASSVDRSSPEAFF. In DNA form, the CDR3 reads TGTGCCAGCAGTGTTGACAGAAGCTCCCCTGAAGCTTTCTTT.

The chain has TRBV9 and TRBJ2-1, with 13 bases lining up with TRBD2. Unmatched junction bases numbered 6, after V lost 4 bases and J lost 8 bases. Germline loops: CDR1 SGDLS, CDR2 YYNGEE. The CDR3 spans 15 residues. The CDR3 DNA reads as TGTGCCAGCAGCATCACTAGCGGGGGGGCGCATGAGCAGTTCTTC. Its translation: CASSITSGGAHEQFF.

This clone turned up a few times. The chain combines TRBV5-5 with TRBJ2-7; D may be TRBD2 (5 bases). Deletions cut 2 bases from V and 3 bases from J, with 21 bases between. The CDR3 spans 17 residues. In germline, CDR1 is SGHKS, CDR2 YYEKEE (reference sequence). As DNA, the CDR3 is TGTGCCAGCAGCTTTCGGGGAAGCGAGCTACTGGTCTACGAGCAGTACTTC. Translated: CASSFRGSELLVYEQYF.